This TCR beta chain was profiled in a study of cytotoxic CD8 clonotypes in ibrutinib-treated CLL (dated by TCRdb to the early 2020s). For context, the study as a whole: The cohort was composed of about 10 relapsed/refractory and fewer than 16 treatment-naive patients; IGHV unmutated status was identified in 17 patients. An average of about 250,000 productive templates and 94,082 productive rearrangements was obtained per sample. Every remission and progressive disease sample was obtained while ibrutinib was still being received by the patients. Samples at response were collected after a median of about twelve months of treatment, with a range of about 6 to 40 months. Partial responses were observed in about 24 patients and complete responses in 2; after a median follow-up of 68 months, remission was maintained in 15 or so patients and progression was observed in approximately twelve. Cryopreserved peripheral blood mononuclear cells were obtained before treatment, at response, and at either sustained remission or disease progression. Longitudinal samples were available for about 30% of the roughly 90 trial participants. The full study reports these points: At baseline, clonality was higher than in age-matched healthy donors and showed a strong correlation with circulating CD8+ T-cell counts. Lymph node repertoires were not examined, and the timing of sampling was not matched between patients in sustained remission and those whose disease progressed. Public clonotypes were rare and either shrank or stayed stable during treatment, and the rise in clonality at ibrutinib response reflected expansion of private clonotypes. At ibrutinib response clonality went up, during sustained remission it held steady, and at progression it dropped back toward baseline.

For TCR beta library preparation, 2 to 2.5 micrograms of genomic DNA were isolated from cryopreserved PBMCs. Longitudinal blood samples from CLL patients receiving ibrutinib monotherapy were subjected to high-throughput TCR beta sequencing. The patients took part in an open-label, single-center phase 2 trial of ibrutinib monotherapy. Comment on this clone: The antigen this receptor binds is unknown. One base away there is no much larger clone; base qualities are not given.

Compared with germline, V lacks 5 bases and J lacks 8 bases; bases without a gene match: 9. Via the germline V gene, CDR1 is SGHAT and CDR2 FQNNGV. From cysteine to phenylalanine, the CDR3 is 14 amino acids long. Just CDR3 DNA is preserved here, 42 bases in frame from base 1. A MiSeq instrument was used for deep resolution sequencing, which targeted depths ranging from 1 in 1 million up to 1 in 200,000 T cells, with coverage averaging 10x for each clonotype. TCR beta libraries were generated with the immunoSEQ hsTCRB Kit. The paper's processing steps were these. The data were analyzed with ImmunoSEQ Analyzer and ImmunoSEQ Data Assistant, and V, D and J gene assignments followed IMGT definitions. Clonality was computed as one minus normalized Shannon entropy of productive rearrangement frequencies, ranging from 0 to 1. Only overrepresented clonotypes making up at least 0.05% of the repertoire of each patient were included in the public clonotype analysis. More than ten age-matched healthy donor repertoires from immuneACCESS were used as controls for clonality. Drawn from immuneACCESS, this table holds only the in-frame rearrangements with V and J called that TCRdb kept. Clones are partly lost; checked studies trace under half to an unresolved V gene and leave the rest unexplained. The V and J calls and clone size are taken from that table; D and trimming were inferred from the DNA. The sample data list approximately 340,000 clones, and under 70% of these were observed just once. The leading ten clones occupy under 8% of the sample.

The chain is assembled from TRBV11-2 and TRBJ1-2, with TRBD1 matching 9 junction bases. The receptor was isolated from a human donor with chronic lymphocytic leukemia. This specimen was PBMCs, taken after 36 months of ibrutinib treatment. The CDR3 sequence is CASSGQGRVGGYTF. Here is the DNA: TGTGCCAGCAGCGGACAGGGGAGAGTAGGGGGCTACACCTTC.